This T cell receptor (beta chain) is drawn from a study of T cells in Graves' hyperthyroidism and ophthalmopathy. About the research overall: Peripheral blood draws took place at initial diagnosis, ahead of any treatment.

Every diagnosis used clinical symptoms, serum thyroxine and TRAb, thyroid ultrasound and orbital computed tomography. Using RNA transcripts as the source, TCR beta CDR3 regions were amplified. TCR CDR3 regions were first amplified by RT-PCR with HTBI primers. In TCRdb, the multiplex PCR reads were re-called with MiXCR into one record per CDR3 protein. The data hold almost 500,000 distinct CDR3 sequences, with approximately 23% observed a single time. Germline CDR1 reads SGHTS; CDR2 reads YDEGEE. The V end was cut by 6 bases, the J end by 2 bases, with 15 bases between. The CDR3 runs 15 residues. The V gene is TRBV5-8, the J gene TRBJ2-1; no firm D call. The sequenced material came from blood. This sequence originates from an older woman with Graves' ophthalmopathy. The CDR3, as DNA: TGTGCCAGCACCCTTCGGTCGGACCCCTACAATGAGCAGTTCTTC. It translates to CASTLRSDPYNEQFF.